This is a list of T cell receptor beta chains from one sample in a study of T-cell reconstitution after alpha-beta-depleted transplantation in children. TCRdb independently ran MiXCR on the PCR reads; one entry per CDR3 protein. The table has 200,000 or so distinct CDR3 sequences, roughly 6.3% seen once; the top ten hold under 5%. The sample was PBMCs, taken before TCRalphabeta/CD19-depleted stem cell transplant. The receptors come from a girl under three years old with combined immunodeficiency, due to receive a stem cell transplant. Each CDR3 is given with its conserved first and last residue. A D gene is named only where the DNA matches it firmly. Only part of the rows carry a size: once, few, many, or a class if the clone is expanded.

D: .
J: TRBJ1-4
V: TRBV15
size: few
CDR3: CATQKTGTQAEKLFF
DNA: TGTGCCACCCAGAAAACCGGGACACAGGCTGAAAAACTGTTTTTT

D: .
J: TRBJ1-3
V: TRBV7-3
size: many
CDR3: CASSLFPGPGSGNTIYF
DNA: TGTGCCAGCAGCTTATTTCCAGGGCCCGGCTCTGGAAACACCATATATTTT

D: TRBD2
J: TRBJ2-1
V: TRBV29-1
size: many
CDR3: CSVEGLAGGDSSYNEQFF
DNA: TGCAGCGTTGAAGGACTAGCGGGAGGAGACAGCTCCTACAATGAGCAGTTCTTC

D: .
J: TRBJ2-4
V: TRBV4-3
size: many
CDR3: CASSPRLSFAKNIQYF
DNA: TGCGCCAGCAGCCCACGACTTAGTTTTGCCAAAAACATTCAGTACTTC

D: .
J: TRBJ2-5
V: TRBV7-9
size: .
CDR3: CASSRQEQETQCF
DNA: TGTGCCAGCAGCCGTCAGGAGCAAGAGACCCAGTGCTTC

D: TRBD1
J: TRBJ2-7
V: TRBV2
size: .
CDR3: CASLLVWTGGEQYF
DNA: TGTGCCAGCCTTCTCGTCTGGACAGGTGGCGAGCAGTACTTC

D: TRBD1
J: TRBJ2-3
V: TRBV11-3
size: many
CDR3: CASSSPGDRVPDTQYF
DNA: TGTGCCAGCAGCTCTCCCGGGGACAGGGTTCCAGATACGCAGTATTTT

D: .
J: TRBJ2-7
V: TRBV29-1
size: many
CDR3: CSALGRGPDEQYF
DNA: TGCAGCGCCCTGGGACGGGGGCCGGACGAGCAGTACTTC

D: .
J: TRBJ1-1
V: TRBV2
size: many
CDR3: CASSEIGAEAFF
DNA: TGTGCCAGCAGTGAAATTGGGGCCGAAGCTTTCTTT

D: .
J: TRBJ2-3
V: TRBV12-3/TRBV12-4
size: .
CDR3: CASSFGMSPDTQYF
DNA: TGTGCCAGCAGTTTTGGTATGTCCCCAGATACGCAGTATTTT

D: .
J: TRBJ1-1
V: TRBV12-3/TRBV12-4
size: few
CDR3: CASSPPPGIEAFF
DNA: TGTGCCAGCAGTCCACCCCCCGGGATAGAAGCTTTCTTT

D: .
J: TRBJ2-1
V: TRBV4-2
size: .
CDR3: CASSGPGELGEQFF
DNA: TGTGCCAGCAGCGGCCCGGGGGAACTGGGTGAGCAGTTCTTC

D: .
J: TRBJ2-1
V: TRBV29-1
size: many
CDR3: CSVEGVYNEQFF
DNA: TGCAGCGTTGAAGGGGTTTACAATGAGCAGTTCTTC

D: TRBD2
J: TRBJ2-5
V: TRBV4-1
size: many
CDR3: CASSHRLASQETQYF
DNA: TGCGCCAGCAGCCACCGACTAGCGTCCCAAGAGACCCAGTACTTC

D: TRBD1
J: TRBJ2-3
V: TRBV5-1
size: many
CDR3: CASSVGQGKDTQYF
DNA: TGCGCCAGCAGCGTGGGACAGGGAAAAGATACGCAGTATTTT

D: .
J: TRBJ2-1
V: TRBV20-1
size: many
CDR3: CSAKVINEQFF
DNA: TGCAGTGCTAAGGTCATAAATGAGCAGTTCTTC

D: TRBD2
J: TRBJ2-1
V: TRBV28
size: .
CDR3: CASSPPGGRALGEQFF
DNA: TGTGCCAGCAGTCCCCCTGGCGGGAGGGCGTTAGGGGAGCAGTTCTTC

D: .
J: TRBJ2-1
V: TRBV4-3
size: many
CDR3: CASSKETANEQFF
DNA: TGCGCCAGCAGCAAAGAGACAGCAAATGAGCAGTTCTTC

D: .
J: TRBJ2-1
V: TRBV2
size: many
CDR3: CASSDRLSSHEQFF
DNA: TGTGCCAGCAGTGATCGACTATCCTCCCATGAGCAGTTCTTC

D: .
J: TRBJ1-5
V: TRBV21-1
size: many
CDR3: CASSSGQGWRNQPQHF
DNA: TGTGCCAGCAGCTCAGGACAGGGTTGGCGTAATCAGCCCCAGCATTTT

D: TRBD1
J: TRBJ2-7
V: TRBV10-3
size: many
CDR3: CAISLNRDRDEQYF
DNA: TGTGCCATCAGTTTAAACCGGGACAGGGACGAGCAGTACTTC

D: TRBD1
J: TRBJ2-5
V: TRBV7-2
size: few
CDR3: CASSLAPVTGGETQYF
DNA: TGTGCCAGCAGCTTAGCCCCCGTCACAGGGGGAGAGACCCAGTACTTC

D: .
J: TRBJ2-1
V: TRBV4-3
size: .
CDR3: CASSRRGGTYNEQFF
DNA: TGCGCCAGCAGCCGAAGGGGGGGAACCTACAATGAGCAGTTCTTC

D: .
J: TRBJ2-3
V: TRBV6-5
size: many
CDR3: CASSYRTGTDTQYF
DNA: TGTGCCAGCAGTTACCGGACCGGAACAGATACGCAGTATTTT

D: .
J: TRBJ2-4
V: TRBV19
size: few
CDR3: CASSALSDIQYF
DNA: TGTGCCAGTAGTGCCTTGTCTGACATTCAGTACTTC

D: TRBD2
J: TRBJ2-3
V: TRBV7-2
size: many
CDR3: CASSKLAGAGDTQYF
DNA: TGTGCCAGCAGCAAACTAGCGGGAGCCGGAGATACGCAGTATTTT

D: TRBD1
J: TRBJ2-1
V: TRBV19
size: .
CDR3: CASSWVPGQGSNEQFF
DNA: TGTGCCAGTAGTTGGGTTCCGGGACAGGGGTCCAATGAGCAGTTCTTC

D: .
J: TRBJ1-1
V: TRBV2
size: many
CDR3: CASSRDFWGTEAFF
DNA: TGTGCCAGCAGTCGCGATTTCTGGGGCACTGAAGCTTTCTTT

D: .
J: TRBJ2-7
V: TRBV7-2
size: few
CDR3: CASSLDHGGYEQYF
DNA: TGTGCCAGCAGCTTGGACCACGGGGGCTACGAGCAGTACTTC

D: TRBD2
J: TRBJ2-2
V: TRBV29-1
size: many
CDR3: CSISRPLGLADDSNTGELFF
DNA: TGCAGCATCAGTAGGCCTCTGGGACTAGCGGACGACTCGAACACCGGGGAGCTGTTTTTT

D: TRBD2
J: TRBJ2-7
V: TRBV7-2
size: many
CDR3: CASSPGTSVYSYEQYF
DNA: TGTGCCAGCAGTCCAGGGACTAGCGTGTACTCCTACGAGCAGTACTTC

D: .
J: TRBJ2-2
V: TRBV4-3
size: many
CDR3: CASSQVIGVRAGRNTGELFF
DNA: TGCGCCAGCAGCCAAGTCATCGGGGTTCGGGCGGGCAGGAACACCGGGGAGCTGTTTTTT

D: .
J: TRBJ2-2
V: TRBV4-3
size: many
CDR3: CASSQEDGGGTGELFF
DNA: TGCGCCAGCAGCCAAGAAGATGGGGGTGGGACCGGGGAGCTGTTTTTT

D: TRBD1
J: TRBJ1-2
V: TRBV29-1
size: many
CDR3: CSVRDRVYGYTF
DNA: TGCAGCGTCCGGGACAGGGTCTATGGCTACACCTTC

D: TRBD2
J: TRBJ2-1
V: TRBV7-9
size: many
CDR3: CASSWGLADFNEQFF
DNA: TGTGCCAGCAGCTGGGGACTAGCGGATTTCAATGAGCAGTTCTTC

D: .
J: TRBJ1-1
V: TRBV12-3/TRBV12-4
size: many
CDR3: CASSPTGNTEAFF
DNA: TGTGCCAGCAGCCCGACGGGGAACACTGAAGCTTTCTTT

D: .
J: TRBJ2-6
V: TRBV27
size: many
CDR3: CASTGSGANVLTF
DNA: TGTGCCAGCACGGGCTCTGGGGCCAACGTCCTGACTTTC

D: TRBD2
J: TRBJ2-1
V: TRBV11-3
size: many
CDR3: CASSLLAASYNEQFF
DNA: TGTGCCAGCAGCTTACTAGCGGCCTCCTACAATGAGCAGTTCTTC

D: .
J: TRBJ1-6
V: TRBV7-8
size: many
CDR3: CASSVTSLDPLHF
DNA: TGTGCCAGCAGCGTAACGAGCTTGGATCCCCTCCACTTT

D: TRBD1
J: TRBJ2-3
V: TRBV4-3
size: .
CDR3: CASSRTGGTSTDTQYF
DNA: TGCGCCAGCAGCCGAACAGGGGGGACTAGCACAGATACGCAGTATTTT

D: .
J: TRBJ1-1
V: TRBV12-3/TRBV12-4
size: many
CDR3: CASSLVGFMNTEAFF
DNA: TGTGCCAGCAGTTTGGTAGGTTTCATGAACACTGAAGCTTTCTTT

D: TRBD1
J: TRBJ2-7
V: TRBV7-2
size: .
CDR3: CASTIGQGSGYEQYF
DNA: TGTGCCAGCACCATTGGACAGGGGAGTGGGTACGAGCAGTACTTC

D: TRBD1
J: TRBJ1-2
V: TRBV7-3
size: many
CDR3: CASSLTGRGVGGYTF
DNA: TGTGCCAGCAGCTTAACGGGCAGGGGGGTCGGCGGCTACACCTTC

D: TRBD2
J: TRBJ2-7
V: TRBV7-9
size: many
CDR3: CASSIWTSFSYEQYF
DNA: TGTGCCAGCAGCATATGGACTAGCTTCTCCTACGAGCAGTACTTC

D: TRBD1
J: TRBJ2-1
V: TRBV6-2/TRBV6-3
size: many
CDR3: CASSRRDREYEQFF
DNA: TGTGCCAGCAGCCGCCGGGACAGGGAGTATGAGCAGTTCTTC

D: TRBD1
J: TRBJ2-2
V: TRBV15
size: .
CDR3: CATSRDYLGTGNTGELFF
DNA: TGTGCCACCAGCAGAGATTATTTGGGGACAGGGAACACCGGGGAGCTGTTTTTT

D: TRBD2
J: TRBJ2-1
V: TRBV7-9
size: many
CDR3: CASSPPLAGVLYEQFF
DNA: TGTGCCAGCAGCCCCCCGCTAGCGGGAGTACTGTATGAGCAGTTCTTC

D: .
J: TRBJ2-2
V: TRBV24-1
size: many
CDR3: CATSDLISRELFF
DNA: TGTGCCACCAGTGATCTGATATCCCGGGAGCTGTTTTTT

D: .
J: TRBJ1-5
V: TRBV24-1
size: many
CDR3: CATSGTPYNQPQHF
DNA: TGTGCCACCAGTGGGACGCCTTACAATCAGCCCCAGCATTTT